The sequence of this T cell receptor beta chain was determined in a study of early T cells in non-severe SARS-CoV-2 infection. V dropped 6 bases and J dropped 4; count of bases not matched to a gene: 8. Germline-derived CDR1 and CDR2 are DFQATT and SNEGSKA (reference sequence). This CDR3 region has 15 residues. As part of library construction, unique molecular identifiers were attached to individual cDNA molecules. TCRdb recomputed calls from the 5' RACE reads with MiXCR, one row per CDR3 protein. The table lists 55,000 to 75,000 distinct CDR3 sequences, 6.5% to 8.5% of them singletons. The rearrangement joins TRBV20-1 to TRBJ2-1, with 11 bases fitting TRBD2. The material sequenced was whole blood. This TCR was recovered from an adult who was a healthcare worker with PCR-confirmed SARS-CoV-2 infection or an uninfected control (not recorded which). CDR3: CSAAPGLAVYNEQFF. As DNA, the CDR3 is TGCAGTGCGGCACCGGGACTAGCGGTTTACAATGAGCAGTTCTTC.